The 30 T cell receptor beta chains presented below share a single source sample, sequenced in a study of blood T cell repertoires in COVID-19. TCRdb's table, derived via immunoSEQ multiplex PCR, lists solely in-frame clones and lacks some. The sample has about 93,000 clones; around four fifths are singletons. The sequencing input was peripheral blood. The receptors originated from a human donor in a cohort sampled during active COVID-19.

This sequence joins TRBV5-1 and TRBJ2-5; D might be TRBD2 (6 bases). CDR3 size: 15 residues. Trimming cost V 0 bases and J 5 bases, with 14 bases left between them. Looked up from germline, CDR1 is SGHRS and CDR2 is YFSETQ. CDR3 amino acids: CASSLGVGRYETQYF. CDR3 sequence (DNA): TGCGCCAGCAGCTTGGGAGTCGGGAGATATGAGACCCAGTACTTC.

The chain carries TRBV28 and TRBJ2-5, with 7 bases fitting TRBD2. This CDR3 is 15 amino acids long. Unmatched junction bases numbered 5, after V lost 4 bases and J lost 0 bases. Germline CDR1 and CDR2: MDHEN and SYDVKM. CDR3 bases: TGTGCCAGCAGTTGGGTAGCGGGCGACCAAGAGACCCAGTACTTC. This encodes CASSWVAGDQETQYF. The whole variable domain, remainder taken from reference TRBV28 and TRBJ2-5, is DVKVTQSSRYLVKRTGEKVFLECVQDMDHENMFWYRQDPGLGLRLIYFSYDVKMKEKGDIPEGYSVSREKKERFSLILESASTNQTSMYLCASSWVAGDQETQYFGPGTRLLVL.

The V gene is TRBV6-1, the J gene TRBJ1-1; perhaps TRBD1 as D (6 bases). Trimming removed 4 bases from V and 5 bases from J, with 20 bases in between. The CDR3 has 16 amino acids. The V gene's germline CDR1 is MNHNS and CDR2 SASEGT. The CDR3 here is CASSGEIGGGKTEAFF. CDR3 bases: TGTGCCAGCAGTGGAGAAATTGGGGGCGGTAAGACTGAAGCTTTCTTT.

This sequence joins TRBV5-1 and TRBJ2-2; TRBD2 agrees at 12 bases. The CDR3 extends over 16 amino acids. V shed 5 bases and J 0 bases; nucleotides not matched to a gene: 2. The germline gives CDR1 SGHRS, CDR2 YFSETQ. CDR3 loop: CASSPSGRANTGELFF. The CDR3, as DNA: TGCGCCAGCAGTCCTAGCGGGAGGGCGAACACCGGGGAGCTGTTTTTT.

The gene calls are TRBV7-2 and TRBJ2-1, with D possibly matching TRBD1 (6 bases). The CDR3 length is 15 residues. Per germline, CDR1 SGHTA and CDR2 FQGNSA. Deletions cut 5 bases from V and 0 bases from J, with 11 bases between. Here the CDR3 reads CASSAGQSSYNEQFF. For the CDR3, the DNA is TGTGCCAGCAGCGCCGGACAGAGCTCCTACAATGAGCAGTTCTTC.

The rearrangement joins TRBV2 to TRBJ2-3; D may be TRBD2 (5 bases). The CDR3 consists of 14 residues. The germline CDR1 and CDR2 sequences are SNHLY and FYNNEI. Trimming shortened V by 3 bases and J by 9 bases, and 16 bases separated the two germline ends. DNA for the CDR3: TGTGCCAGCAGTGAGGATGGGAGAGGAGGAACGCAGTATTTT. Translation gives CASSEDGRGGTQYF. The variable domain in full, with the rest retrieved from reference TRBV2 and TRBJ2-3, is EPEVTQTPSHQVTQMGQEVILRCVPISNHLYFYWYRQILGQKVEFLVSFYNNEISEKSEIFDDQFSVERPDGSNFTLKIRSTKLEDSAMYFCASSEDGRGGTQYFGPGTRLTVL.

The chain carries TRBV7-2 and TRBJ1-1; the D gene is possibly TRBD1 (6 bases). With 3 bases removed from V and 4 bases from J, the gap between germline ends came to 12 bases. The germline CDR1 and CDR2 sequences are SGHTA and FQGNSA. The CDR3 is 14 residues long. CDR3 sequence reads: CASSFQQGGTEAFF. CDR3 bases: TGTGCCAGCAGCTTCCAACAGGGCGGCACTGAAGCTTTCTTT.

V and J are TRBV11-2 and TRBJ1-4; TRBD1 might be the D (6 bases). This CDR3 spans 14 amino acids. V dropped 5 bases and J dropped 0 bases, with 7 bases sitting between them. CDR1 is SGHAT, CDR2 FQNNGV, per germline. The CDR3 nucleotides read TGTGCCAGCAGCCCAGGGGCAACTAATGAAAAACTGTTTTTT. This translates into CASSPGATNEKLFF.

The genes are TRBV3-1 (or the pseudogene TRBV3-2) and TRBJ1-3; D unresolved. Trimming took off 4 bases at V and 9 bases at J, with 19 bases between the two ends. The CDR3 is 15 amino acids. CDR1 is LGHDT and CDR2 is YNNKEL in the germline V gene (reference sequence). The CDR3 reads CASSLGLLDGSTIYF. CDR3 DNA sequence: TGTGCCAGCAGCCTAGGACTTTTGGATGGTAGCACCATATATTTT.

In DNA form, the CDR3 reads TGTGCCAGCAGCGAGGGGGCCTCCTACAATGAGCAGTTCTTC. Protein product: CASSEGASYNEQFF. V gene TRBV7-9 combines with J gene TRBJ2-1; 7 nucleotides match TRBD1. This CDR3 comprises 14 residues. CDR1 and CDR2 from the germline V gene are SEHNR and FQNEAQ (reference sequence). The V and J ends lost 5 bases and 0 bases, in that order; junction bases with no gene match: 1.

The chain couples TRBV28 to TRBJ2-7, with a possible D match to TRBD1 (5 bases). CDR1 and CDR2 from the germline V gene are MDHEN and SYDVKM. Trimming left V 3 bases short and J 0 bases short, with 9 bases between. CDR3 length: 14 residues. The CDR3 DNA reads as TGTGCCAGCAGTTTTGCCCAGGGCTCCTACGAGCAGTACTTC. Encoded protein: CASSFAQGSYEQYF. The full variable domain, rest sourced from reference TRBV28 and TRBJ2-7, is DVKVTQSSRYLVKRTGEKVFLECVQDMDHENMFWYRQDPGLGLRLIYFSYDVKMKEKGDIPEGYSVSREKKERFSLILESASTNQTSMYLCASSFAQGSYEQYFGPGTRLTVT.

The J gene is TRBJ1-1, the V gene TRBV29-1; D may be TRBD1 (6 bases). The V end was cut by 6 bases, the J end by 4 bases, with 15 bases between. CDR1 is SQVTM, CDR2 ANQGSEA, per germline. The CDR3 spans 13 residues. The CDR3 DNA reads as TGCAGCGTCACCCCAGGGGCTGGCACTGAAGCTTTCTTT. Its protein is CSVTPGAGTEAFF.

The chain recombines TRBV6-5 with TRBJ1-2; D not certain. The V and J ends lost 7 bases and 5 bases respectively, with 14 bases between them. This CDR3 contains 13 residues. Germline CDR1 is MNHEY and CDR2 is SVGAGI. This CDR3 is CASNTVSLYGYTF. CDR3 in DNA: TGTGCCAGCAATACAGTGAGCTTATATGGCTACACCTTC.

The rearrangement joins TRBV5-1 to TRBJ2-5, with 8 bases that match TRBD1. V lost 2 bases, J lost 5 bases, and 11 bases stayed unmatched. Germline loops: CDR1 SGHRS, CDR2 YFSETQ. The CDR3 extends over 16 amino acids. The CDR3 here is CASSFNGPGGWETQYF. Here the CDR3 DNA reads TGCGCCAGCAGCTTCAATGGGCCAGGGGGCTGGGAGACCCAGTACTTC.

This clone showed up just once. This chain's CDR3 is CASSLGSGSYNEQFF. DNA for the CDR3: TGTGCCAGCAGCTTGGGGAGCGGATCCTACAATGAGCAGTTCTTC. The chain joins TRBV5-8 to TRBJ2-1, with D possibly being TRBD2 (5 bases). Trimming cost V 0 bases and J 1 base, with 8 bases left between them. The CDR3 sequence is 15 residues long. The V gene's germline CDR1 is SGHTS and CDR2 YDEGEE.

This clone came up a few times. The rearrangement joins TRBV7-9 to TRBJ2-5, with TRBD2 matching 8 bases. J was trimmed by 0 bases and V by 5 bases; bases with no gene match: 5. The CDR3 has 15 residues. CDR1 is SEHNR and CDR2 is FQNEAQ in the germline V gene (reference sequence). The CDR3 DNA follows: TGTGCCAGCAGCCCCGGGGGGGGCTACCAAGAGACCCAGTACTTC. Its protein is CASSPGGGYQETQYF.

The rearrangement joins TRBV28 to TRBJ1-6; TRBD1 aligns across 7 bases. This CDR3 is built from 15 residues. Looked up from germline, CDR1 is MDHEN and CDR2 is SYDVKM. V lost 3 bases to trimming and J lost 7 bases; unmatched junction nucleotides: 6. The CDR3 is CASSLPDRTNSPLHF. The CDR3 region has the DNA TGTGCCAGCAGTTTGCCGGACAGGACCAATTCACCCCTCCACTTT.

The CDR3 protein is CASSPDRGEYGYTF. Written as DNA, the CDR3 is TGCGCCAGCAGCCCCGACAGGGGCGAATATGGCTACACCTTC. The chain couples TRBV5-1 to TRBJ1-2, with TRBD1 identical over 8 bases. CDR3 size: 14 residues. With 4 bases clipped from V and 5 bases from J, the junction kept 7 bases outside the gene matches. CDR1 and CDR2 (germline): SGHRS, YFSETQ.

The rearrangement joins TRBV2 to TRBJ1-5, with D perhaps matching TRBD1 (6 bases). The CDR3 is made up of 14 amino acids. The germline V and J ends were trimmed by 0 bases and 6 bases, with 9 bases remaining between them. Germline CDR1 reads SNHLY; CDR2 reads FYNNEI. CDR3 DNA sequence: TGTGCCAGCAGTGAAGCAAGGGGGGGTCAGCCCCAGCATTTT. This translates into CASSEARGGQPQHF.

The chain carries TRBV9 and TRBJ1-2, with D possibly TRBD1 on 6 matching bases. Germline CDR1 and CDR2: SGDLS and YYNGEE. The CDR3 has 14 amino acids. Trimming removed 0 bases from V and 7 bases from J, with 13 bases in between. CDR3 DNA: TGTGCCAGCAGCGTAGGCGGGGGCGCGGGTGGCTACACCTTC. This translates into CASSVGGGAGGYTF.

The rearrangement links TRBV24-1 to TRBJ2-7, with 9 bases identical to TRBD1. J was trimmed by 2 bases and V by 3 bases; bases with no gene match: 4. CDR3 size: 15 residues. Germline CDR1 KGHDR, CDR2 SFDVKD. Here the CDR3 reads CATSDPGQGTYEQYF. Here the CDR3 DNA reads TGTGCCACCAGTGATCCGGGACAGGGTACCTACGAGCAGTACTTC.

This sequence joins TRBV5-1 and TRBJ2-7; 9 bases align to TRBD1. The CDR3 extends over 14 amino acids. Germline CDR1 and CDR2: SGHRS and YFSETQ. The V segment lost 0 bases and the J segment 6 bases; nucleotides outside the gene matches: 4. CDR3 DNA sequence: TGCGCCAGCAGCTTGGGGACAGGGGTCGGCGAGCAGTACTTC. Its protein is CASSLGTGVGEQYF.

V is TRBV2 and J is TRBJ2-7; 8 nucleotides align to TRBD1. The CDR3 is made up of 14 amino acids. Germline assignment: CDR1 SNHLY and CDR2 FYNNEI. V gave up 6 bases and J gave up 2 bases; unmatched junction bases: 6. The CDR3: CASSRQGSTYEQYF. DNA for the CDR3: TGTGCCAGCAGCCGACAGGGGTCAACCTACGAGCAGTACTTC.

There are a few counts of this clone. This chain connects TRBV20-1 to TRBJ2-7; TRBD2 is a possible D gene (5 bases). Germline V gene data show CDR1 as DFQATT and CDR2 as SNEGSKA (reference sequence). CDR3 size: 14 residues. Trimming took off 3 bases at V and 3 bases at J, with 15 bases between the two ends. The DNA for the CDR3 is TGCAGTGCTAGTCACTTGGAGGTACACTACGAGCAGTACTTC. Amino acids: CSASHLEVHYEQYF.

This CDR3 is CASSTHNYNTDTQYF. As DNA, the CDR3 is TGTGCCAGCAGCACGCACAACTACAACACAGATACGCAGTATTTT. The rearrangement uses TRBV7-8 and TRBJ2-3; D is uncertain. The germline gives CDR1 SGHVS, CDR2 FQNEAQ. The germline V and J ends were trimmed by 5 bases and 2 bases, with 14 bases remaining between them. CDR3 size: 15 residues.

This clone was recorded a few times. The rearrangement links TRBV13 to TRBJ2-7; 14 positions agree with TRBD2. Trimming at V came to 6 bases and at J to 4 bases, leaving 11 bases not matched to a gene. Germline V gene data show CDR1 as PRHDT and CDR2 as FYEKMQ (reference sequence). The CDR3 loop spans 17 amino acids. The CDR3 protein is CASRELGTSGSDYEQYF. DNA of the CDR3: TGTGCCAGCAGAGAACTCGGGACTAGCGGGAGTGATTACGAGCAGTACTTC.

This clone appeared many times. The chain carries TRBV18 and TRBJ2-5; 10 bases map to TRBD1. Germline trimming cut 5 bases from V and 7 bases from J; bases unmatched to any gene: 7. The CDR3 loop spans 14 amino acids. Germline V CDR1 and CDR2: KGHSH, LQKENI. CDR3 in amino acids: CASSSGQGIGTQYF. CDR3 nucleotides: TGTGCCAGCTCATCGGGACAGGGGATCGGGACCCAGTACTTC.

The chain employs TRBV19 and TRBJ2-1; 10 bases agree with TRBD2. V was clipped by 6 bases and J by 0 bases; unmatched bases: 8. Germline loops: CDR1 LNHDA, CDR2 SQIVND (reference sequence). CDR3 length: 17 amino acids. CDR3 coding DNA: TGTGCCAGTAGCACAAAAGGACTAGCGGACTCCTACAATGAGCAGTTCTTC. As protein: CASSTKGLADSYNEQFF.

This chain links TRBV5-1 with TRBJ1-1; D may be TRBD1 (5 bases). Germline CDR1 SGHRS, CDR2 YFSETQ. Between the trimmed V and J ends, which lost 3 bases and 5 bases, there was a span of 14 bases. The CDR3 runs to 14 residues. The CDR3 loop is CASSSPGGFTEAFF. The DNA for the CDR3 is TGCGCCAGCAGCTCCCCCGGGGGGTTTACTGAAGCTTTCTTT. Drawing the rest from reference TRBV5-1 and TRBJ1-1, the complete variable domain is KAGVTQTPRYLIKTRGQQVTLSCSPISGHRSVSWYQQTPGQGLQFLFEYFSETQRNKGNFPGRFSGRQFSNSRSEMNVSTLELGDSALYLCASSSPGGFTEAFFGQGTRLTVV.

This clone was detected once. The chain carries TRBV5-1 and TRBJ2-2; D is possibly TRBD1 (6 bases). In germline, CDR1 is SGHRS, CDR2 YFSETQ. Trimming left V 2 bases short and J 1 base short, with 12 bases between. This CDR3 is built from 16 residues. The DNA for the CDR3 is TGCGCCAGCAGCTTAAGAGCGACAGGGAACACCGGGGAGCTGTTTTTT. This translates into CASSLRATGNTGELFF. Together with reference TRBV5-1 and TRBJ2-2, the CDR3 gives the full variable domain: KAGVTQTPRYLIKTRGQQVTLSCSPISGHRSVSWYQQTPGQGLQFLFEYFSETQRNKGNFPGRFSGRQFSNSRSEMNVSTLELGDSALYLCASSLRATGNTGELFFGEGSRLTVL.